Each of the 5 T cell receptor beta chains below was sequenced from the same sample in a study of cytomegalovirus exposure and HLA in healthy donors. The PCR ran on 60 Vbeta and 13 Jbeta primers. Clones were sequenced by immunoSEQ multiplex PCR, and TCRdb holds only the in-frame ones, with some missing. The top ten clones hold approximately 1.3% of a sample with some 160,000 clones, 81% of them seen once. Sequenced sample: PBMCs. These receptors all come from a man aged 50 to 60 in good health and CMV-seropositive.

The chain has TRBV28 and TRBJ1-2; D call uncertain. In germline, CDR1 is MDHEN, CDR2 SYDVKM. This CDR3 is 18 amino acids long. With 6 bases removed from V and 0 bases from J, the gap between germline ends came to 23 bases. CDR3 coding DNA: TGTGCCAGCAGCACTCCCGGTGGAGGAACCTCCTCTAACTATGGCTACACCTTC. It codes for CASSTPGGGTSSNYGYTF.

The rearrangement links TRBV2 to TRBJ1-1, with D tentatively TRBD1 (5 bases). Germline-derived CDR1 and CDR2 are SNHLY and FYNNEI. The CDR3 is 13 residues long. V was cut by 0 bases and J by 4 bases, with 6 bases left in between. CDR3 DNA sequence: TGTGCCAGCAGTGAAGCGGGGGGCACTGAAGCTTTCTTT. Protein sequence: CASSEAGGTEAFF.

The chain joins TRBV19 to TRBJ1-1; no clear D gene. V was pared by 10 bases and J by 2 bases, with 11 bases between. The CDR3 has 12 residues. Germline V CDR1 and CDR2: LNHDA, SQIVND (reference sequence). CDR3 loop: CATTSDNTEAFF. The CDR3 DNA sequence: TGTGCCACCACGTCAGATAACACTGAAGCTTTCTTT.

The chain combines TRBV30 with TRBJ2-5; 11 nucleotides align to TRBD1. With V trimmed by 2 bases and J by 5 bases, 13 bases remained unmatched. The germline V gene encodes CDR1 GTSNPN and CDR2 SVGIG (reference sequence). The CDR3 runs 17 residues. CDR3 sequence: CAWSLGTGGARGETQYF. As DNA, the CDR3 is TGTGCCTGGAGTTTAGGGACAGGGGGAGCCAGGGGGGAGACCCAGTACTTC. Looking up the rest from reference TRBV30 and TRBJ2-5 gives the full variable domain: SQTIHQWPATLVQPVGSPLSLECTVEGTSNPNLYWYRQAAGRGLQLLFYSVGIGQISSEVPQNLSASRPQDRQFILSSKKLLLSDSGFYLCAWSLGTGGARGETQYFGPGTRLLVL.

The rearrangement uses TRBV28 and TRBJ1-2; TRBD1 matches 7 bases. The V and J ends lost 3 bases and 7 bases, in that order; junction bases with no gene match: 8. The CDR3 loop spans 14 amino acids. The germline V gene has CDR1 MDHEN and CDR2 SYDVKM. This CDR3 reads CASSFAQGLSGYTF. The CDR3 DNA reads TGTGCCAGCAGTTTCGCACAGGGGTTAAGTGGCTACACCTTC.